The next 10 T cell receptor beta chains were all read from a single sample in a study of T cell changes during pregnancy in multiple sclerosis. Only in-frame clones appear in the TCRdb table, and some are missing; sequencing was by immunoSEQ multiplex PCR. The sample holds 35,000 to 50,000 clones, roughly 80% seen once. Here the sequenced sample was CD4+ T cells from peripheral blood mononuclear cells, taken before pregnancy. These receptors came from a female donor with multiple sclerosis, enrolled in a pregnancy study.

This chain links TRBV19 with TRBJ1-5; the match to TRBD1 covers 9 bases. With 6 bases clipped from V and 2 bases from J, the junction kept 5 bases outside the gene matches. This CDR3 spans 15 amino acids. Germline V CDR1 and CDR2: LNHDA, SQIVND (reference sequence). CDR3 in amino acids: CASSYRDRGNQPQHF. The CDR3 DNA follows: TGTGCCAGTAGCTACCGGGACAGGGGCAATCAGCCCCAGCATTTT.

The V gene is TRBV18, the J gene TRBJ1-2; 7 nucleotides line up with TRBD1. With V trimmed by 3 bases and J by 3 bases, 4 bases remained unmatched. Germline-derived CDR1 and CDR2 are KGHSH and LQKENI. The CDR3 is made up of 14 amino acids. DNA of the CDR3: TGTGCCAGCTCACCCACAGGGGCGGACTATGGCTACACCTTC. Translating gives CASSPTGADYGYTF.

The J gene is TRBJ2-3, the V gene TRBV6-6; D is ambiguous. Deletions cut 7 bases from V and 2 bases from J, with 16 bases between. This CDR3 is 15 amino acids long. CDR1 and CDR2 from the germline V gene are MNHNY and SVGAGI (reference sequence). The CDR3 DNA reads TGTGCCAGCATCGATGGTGGGCGAACCACAGATACGCAGTATTTT. This encodes CASIDGGRTTDTQYF.

V gene TRBV6-1 combines with J gene TRBJ1-2; D not certain. V was cut by 8 bases and J by 4 bases, with 11 bases left in between. Germline values: CDR1 MNHNS, CDR2 SASEGT. The CDR3 has 12 amino acids. The CDR3 sequence: CASAREGYGYTF. The CDR3, as DNA: TGTGCCAGCGCAAGGGAGGGCTATGGCTACACCTTC.

The genes are TRBV7-9 and TRBJ2-1; D not resolved. V was cut by 5 bases and J by 6 bases, with 17 bases left in between. From germline, CDR1 is SEHNR and CDR2 FQNEAQ (reference sequence). The CDR3 consists of 15 residues. CDR3 nucleotide sequence: TGTGCCAGCAGCCCCCCATTTCGTATGAGCAATGAGCAGTTCTTC. Protein product: CASSPPFRMSNEQFF.

V gene TRBV5-1 combines with J gene TRBJ2-5, with 10 bases lining up with TRBD1. Germline CDR1 is SGHRS and CDR2 is YFSETQ. The CDR3 loop spans 15 amino acids. Trimming took 4 bases from V and 2 from J; bases not matched to a gene: 5. The CDR3 coding sequence is TGCGCCAGCAGCATAGGACAGGGGGGTCAAGAGACCCAGTACTTC. The encoded protein is CASSIGQGGQETQYF.

This chain links TRBV20-1 with TRBJ2-1; the match to TRBD2 covers 7 bases. The length of the CDR3 is 11 residues. Germline loops: CDR1 DFQATT, CDR2 SNEGSKA (reference sequence). CDR3 DNA sequence: TGCAGAGCGACGGGGGGCAATGAGCAGTTCTTC. Its translation: CRATGGNEQFF.

The V gene is TRBV7-2, the J gene TRBJ1-1; 9 bases are a match to TRBD1. V lost 1 base and J lost 7; bases outside the gene matches: 4. CDR1 and CDR2 from the germline V gene are SGHTA and FQGNSA. The CDR3 has 14 residues. CDR3 nucleotide sequence: TGTGCCAGCAGCTTAGGAGGGACAGGGAGTGAAGCTTTCTTT. Translation gives CASSLGGTGSEAFF.

The J gene is TRBJ2-7, the V gene TRBV20-1; no clear D. Trimming took 1 base from V and 5 from J, leaving 6 bases between them. Germline V gene data show CDR1 as DFQATT and CDR2 as SNEGSKA (reference sequence). The CDR3 spans 11 residues. CDR3 loop: CSARARDEQYF. The CDR3 nucleotides read TGCAGTGCTAGAGCCCGGGACGAGCAGTACTTC.

The V gene is TRBV7-9, the J gene TRBJ2-1; 8 positions agree with TRBD1. Trimming took 7 bases from V and 0 from J; bases not matched to a gene: 14. The CDR3 is 18 amino acids. Per germline, CDR1 SEHNR and CDR2 FQNEAQ (reference sequence). In DNA, the CDR3 is TGTGCCAGCAATCCTCTACTTTTGGACAGGGCCTCCTACAATGAGCAGTTCTTC. Protein product: CASNPLLLDRASYNEQFF.